This TCR beta chain was identified in a study of cytomegalovirus exposure and HLA in healthy donors. Study results and limitations: Analyses of presence and absence presupposed an approximately uniform sequencing depth across donors. Follow-up analysis seemed to connect common viral pathogens with several of the most significant clusters identified. In a later analysis, HLA-C alleles had the fewest associated TCRs, DRB1 alleles the most.

V was pared by 4 bases and J by 3 bases, with 13 bases between. Germline assignment: CDR1 SGHAT and CDR2 FQDESV (reference sequence). The CDR3 sequence is 14 residues long. Regarding this clone: Its antigen remains unknown.

The primer mix had 60 Vbeta and 13 Jbeta primers. The data were produced by immunoSEQ multiplex PCR, yet TCRdb's version contains in-frame clones alone and is incomplete. Seen here are roughly 150,000 clones, roughly 82% observed once, and the top ten hold just under 3%. The TCR comes from a woman in her forties or fifties in good health and CMV-seropositive. Material: PBMCs. The chain has TRBV11-1 and TRBJ2-7; D possibly corresponds to TRBD1 (6 bases). CDR3 amino acids: CASSSGGRGYEQYF. The CDR3 DNA reads as TGTGCCAGCAGCTCAGGTGGCAGGGGCTACGAGCAGTACTTC.